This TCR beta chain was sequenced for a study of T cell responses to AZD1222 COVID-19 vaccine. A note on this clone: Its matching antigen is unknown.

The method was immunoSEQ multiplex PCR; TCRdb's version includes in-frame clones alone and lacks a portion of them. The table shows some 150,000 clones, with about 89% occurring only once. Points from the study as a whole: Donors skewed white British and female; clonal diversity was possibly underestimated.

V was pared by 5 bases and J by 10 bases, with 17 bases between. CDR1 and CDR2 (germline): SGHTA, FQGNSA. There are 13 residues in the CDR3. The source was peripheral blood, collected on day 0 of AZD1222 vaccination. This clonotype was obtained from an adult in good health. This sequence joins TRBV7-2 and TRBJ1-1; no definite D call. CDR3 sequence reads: CASSIYGPDGAFF. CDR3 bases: TGTGCCAGCAGCATATATGGCCCTGACGGAGCTTTCTTT.